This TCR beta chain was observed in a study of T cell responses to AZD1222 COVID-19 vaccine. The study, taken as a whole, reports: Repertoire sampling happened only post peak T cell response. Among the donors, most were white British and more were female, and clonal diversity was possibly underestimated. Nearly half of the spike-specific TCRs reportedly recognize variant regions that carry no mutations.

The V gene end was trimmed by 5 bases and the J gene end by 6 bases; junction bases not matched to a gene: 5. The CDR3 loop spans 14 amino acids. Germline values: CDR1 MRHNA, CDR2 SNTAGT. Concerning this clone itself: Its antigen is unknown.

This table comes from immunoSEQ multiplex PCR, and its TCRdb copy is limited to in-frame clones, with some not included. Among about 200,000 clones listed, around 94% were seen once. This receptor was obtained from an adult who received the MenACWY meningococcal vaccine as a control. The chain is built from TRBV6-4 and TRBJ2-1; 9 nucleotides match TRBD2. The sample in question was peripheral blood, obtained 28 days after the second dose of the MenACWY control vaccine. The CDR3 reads CASSPGGGANEQFF. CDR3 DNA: TGTGCCAGCAGTCCAGGCGGGGGGGCCAATGAGCAGTTCTTC.